A single sample is the source of the 9 T cell receptor beta chains below, sequenced in a study of CXCR3-negative and CXCR3-positive naive CD8 T cells. Study results and caveats: CXCR3-positive naive cells carried more hydrophobic TRB CDR3s than CXCR3-negative naive cells did.

No cognate antigen is known for these TCRs. Via 5' RACE with UMI labels, TRB cDNA libraries were prepared. TCRdb re-called the 5' RACE reads; one entry per CDR3 protein, DNA not given. The sample data list some 6,200 distinct CDR3 sequences. Sequenced sample: naive CXCR3+ CD8+ T cells from blood. Subset here: CD45RO-CCR7+CD27+CD95- naive CD8+ T cells expressing CXCR3 (TNR3+). These receptors were collected from a human donor in good health. Some clones in this sample may be carry-over from other donors' samples.

Frequency places this clonotype as medium-sized (0.01 to 0.1%). V and J are TRBV9 and TRBJ2-1; no DNA is available, so the TRBD2 call from TCRdb remains unchecked. Germline lookup yields CDR1 SGDLS and CDR2 YYNGEE. The CDR3 runs 17 residues. The CDR3 protein is CASSVGLAGSSYNEQFF.

The chain combines TRBV29-1 with TRBJ1-1; TCRdb reports TRBD1, a call that lacks DNA to check it against. Germline V CDR1 and CDR2: SQVTM, ANQGSEA. The length of the CDR3 is 11 residues. CDR3: CSVRENPEAFF.

This clonotype is identified as medium-sized from frequency. This sequence joins TRBV6-4 and TRBJ1-2; the TRBD1 assignment by TCRdb is unverifiable without DNA. Germline V gene data show CDR1 as MRHNA and CDR2 as SNTAGT. This CDR3 is 14 amino acids long. The chain's CDR3 is CASSRSGTDHGYTF.

Measured by frequency, this clonotype is medium-sized. This rearrangement joins TRBV4-1 to TRBJ2-7; absent DNA, TCRdb's TRBD1 call cannot be checked. Germline V gives CDR1 MGHRA, CDR2 YSYEKL. The CDR3 sequence is 14 residues long. This chain's CDR3 is CASSQVDRGSEQYF.

This clonotype ranks as medium-sized in terms of frequency. V and J are TRBV29-1 and TRBJ2-5. This CDR3 comprises 12 residues. Per germline, CDR1 SQVTM and CDR2 ANQGSEA. The CDR3 here is CSVEASQETQYF.

This clonotype is identified as medium-sized from frequency. The chain joins TRBV20-1 to TRBJ2-3; TCRdb's D call of TRBD1 is untestable without DNA. The CDR3 extends over 13 amino acids. CDR1 is DFQATT and CDR2 is SNEGSKA in the germline V gene (reference sequence). CDR3 residues: CSANPQDKDTQYF.

The rearrangement joins TRBV21-1 to TRBJ2-2. TRBV21-1 is a recognized pseudogene. This CDR3 comprises 14 residues. CDR3 residues: CATIWTDNTGELFF.

The chain uses TRBV20-1 and TRBJ2-7; lacking DNA, the TRBD2 call made by TCRdb goes unchecked. The germline V gene has CDR1 DFQATT and CDR2 SNEGSKA (reference sequence). This CDR3 spans 13 amino acids. CDR3 region: CSARPSGSYEQYF.

According to its frequency, this clonotype is medium-sized. This sequence joins TRBV29-1 and TRBJ1-1; TCRdb lists TRBD1, though no DNA is available to test this call. Germline V CDR1 and CDR2: SQVTM, ANQGSEA. The CDR3 length is 14 residues. Here the CDR3 reads CSVDPTGVNTEAFF.